Sequencing of this T cell receptor (beta chain) was carried out in a study of beta chain features in type 1 diabetes. Findings of the study overall: Among patients with Type 1 diabetes, TCRB CDR3s were moderately but significantly shorter in every one of the four CD4+ subsets. Relative to healthy donors, patients appeared to have naive, central memory and Treg TCRB repertoires that were more similar.

Expressed TCRB transcripts got sequenced, as all isolated RNA was reverse transcribed. Deep immunoSEQ sequencing covered naive, central memory and regulatory T cell samples. Assay used: immunoSEQ multiplex PCR; TCRdb lists only in-frame clones, some missing. The repertoire holds 55,000 to 85,000 clones, with 45% to 50% as singletons. Naive, central memory, regulatory and stem cell-like memory cells within the CD4+ compartment were sorted using CD45RO/CCR7/CD25/CD127/CD95/CD27. This clone was observed at least ten times. Its matching antigen is unknown. Material: central memory CD4+ T cells from blood. This sequence originates from a man aged 25 to 45 with type 1 diabetes.

As DNA, the CDR3 is TGTGCCAGCAGCACCGACAGAGCCTACAATGAGCAGTTCTTC. This encodes CASSTDRAYNEQFF. This chain uses TRBV7-9 with TRBJ2-1, with TRBD1 as a possible D gene (5 bases). The CDR3 is 14 residues long. Between the trimmed V and J ends, which lost 5 bases and 2 bases, there was a span of 10 bases. CDR1 is SEHNR, CDR2 FQNEAQ, per germline (reference sequence).